This TCR beta chain was obtained from a study of response to subunit inactivated influenza vaccine. Study conclusions and caveats: A suggestion made by the authors is that each seasonal influenza vaccination recruits few new T cells.

The CDR3 extends over 14 amino acids. The germline gives CDR1 LGHNA, CDR2 YSLEER. Trimming took off 1 base at V and 3 bases at J, with 10 bases between the two ends. This clonotype came up many times. Antigen: not known. TCRdb passed the RT-PCR reads through MiXCR, listing each CDR3 protein once. The sample holds some 640,000 distinct CDR3 sequences, about 15% seen once. The rearrangement links TRBV4-3 to TRBJ2-7; D not resolved. The TCR originated in a man in his fifties who received an inactivated influenza vaccine. The sequenced sample was PBMCs from blood, obtained approximately 15 days before vaccination. CDR3 sequence reads: CASSQGTDFYEQYF. The DNA of the CDR3 is TGCGCCAGCAGCCAAGGGACCGATTTCTACGAGCAGTACTTC.